The clone carrying this T cell receptor beta chain has only one observation. The trim removed 5 bases at V and 2 bases at J, leaving 11 bases unmatched. The CDR3 runs 17 residues. The germline CDR1 and CDR2 sequences are MDHEN and SYDVKM. Recovered status in Cohort 3 required two negative PCRs, clearance, or symptom resolution. Original analysis: Estimates of nucleated cell counts were drawn from the amplification of reference gene primers. Profiled with immunoSEQ multiplex PCR; TCRdb holds only in-frame clones, not every one. From that table come the V and J calls and clone size; the DNA was used to work out D and trimming. This table has about 120,000 clones, roughly 89% appearing once. The sample belongs to a study of blood T cell repertoires in COVID-19. At the level of the study: The United States, Italy and Spain were the sources of the acute and convalescent COVID-19 samples. PBMCs, B-cell-depleted T cells, or T cells provided the cDNA or gDNA that made up the material.

Sequences were obtained from PBMCs or T cells enriched from blood (not recorded which). V gene TRBV28 combines with J gene TRBJ1-2; 10 bases fit TRBD1. This TCR came from a woman between 25 and 40 years old who had recovered from COVID-19. This CDR3 is CASSVPGTGASNYGYTF. CDR3 bases: TGTGCCAGCAGTGTCCCCGGGACAGGGGCCTCAAACTATGGCTACACCTTC.